This T cell receptor beta chain was sequenced during a study of beta chain features in type 1 diabetes (dated by TCRdb to between 2018 and 2020). For the study in its entirety: Mean age, gender distribution, total cell number and subset yield were not different between patients and healthy donors. A total of over 95,000,000 sorted cells were examined across all samples, and RNA yield correlated strongly with the number of cells per subset. Naive and central memory subsets were obtained from all 30 or so donors, but regulatory and stem cell-like memory subsets were isolated from only 8 patients and 8 healthy donors. In the study, recently diagnosed type 1 diabetes patients and matched healthy donors were compared on the TCRB repertoires of their sorted circulating CD4+ T cell subsets. The study at large found these results: Type 1 diabetes patients showed a moderate but significant shortening of TCRB CDR3 length in all four CD4+ subsets. Because small numbers of individuals were included in the HLA sub-analyses, any influence of HLA type on TCRB rearrangement was left unresolved. PCR might favor shorter templates, but patient and control samples were amplified and corrected together, so any skew would affect both groups equally. Patients with type 1 diabetes made fewer insertions and deleted more nucleotides at VDJ recombination sites, implying thymic rearrangement abnormalities. Sequencing cDNA rather than genomic DNA could over-represent highly expressing activated cells, although activation and CD3 levels did not differ between groups. Naive, central memory and regulatory TCRB repertoires appeared to be more similar among patients than among healthy donors.

Its CDR3 holds 14 amino acids, cysteine through phenylalanine. Only the CDR3 region is kept as DNA, spanning 42 bases read in frame from base 1. Sequences SGHAT (CDR1) and FQNNGV (CDR2) are obtained from the germline V gene. Trimming at the junction amounts to 3 bases on V and 2 bases on J, and the germline ends lie 9 bases apart. There are a few counts of this clone. It has no known antigen specificity. Within one base of it there is no much larger clone, and no base qualities were kept. Each donor gave one peripheral blood draw, roughly 110 mL on average, collected into heparinised tubes. Using a panel that included CD45RO, CCR7, CD25, CD127, CD95 and CD27, naive, central memory, regulatory and stem cell-like memory CD4+ T cells were sorted on a BD FACSAria II. A purity above 98% was achieved for all sorted populations. Right away, PBMCs were isolated by Lymphoprep density gradient centrifugation and were stained directly, with no culture step. So that batch effects would be minimized, each experiment stained and sorted samples in pairs, pairing one healthy donor with one patient.

All of the isolated RNA was reverse transcribed with the High Capacity cDNA Reverse Transcription Kit, so expressed TCRB transcripts were sequenced. Naive, central memory and regulatory T cell samples underwent deep immunoSEQ sequencing, averaging about 3.57 million total reads per sample. Sorted cells were lysed in RLT buffer, and RNA was extracted using DNase-treated RNeasy Micro or Mini kits according to cell number. Each cell subset was processed separately to prevent cross-contamination, with patient and healthy donor samples processed together. TCRB sequences were amplified from cDNA with the immunoSEQ multiplex PCR, producing 87-bp fragments spanning the CDR3 region. The amplicons were sequenced using the Illumina HiSeq platform. The paper's data handling went like this. Synthetic template baselines were used to correct PCR bias computationally, reads within Hamming distance 2 were collapsed together, and singletons that could not be merged were discarded. Reads were aligned to IMGT to assign V, D and J genes, CDR3 length, and insertions or deletions at six rearrangement sites. Within each subset, clonotype counts were normalized to sorted cell number, after which true diversity and Gini coefficients were computed with the tcR R package. Repertoire sharing was quantified using the overlap coefficient calculated on TCRB nucleotide sequences. As a proxy for the pre-selection repertoire, out-of-frame TCRB sequences from naive cells were analyzed. The clones in this table, taken by TCRdb from immuneACCESS, are in-frame only. Not every clone is retained; where verified, under half of the shortfall comes from an unresolved V gene, and the cause of the rest is unknown. V and J calls and clone size are copied from that table; D and trimming were computed from the DNA. The sample profile shows a few hundred thousand clones; over 9.5% of them were found once. The top ten constitute around 0.031% of the sample.

This TCR was sampled from a woman aged 18-29 years in good health. In this chain, TRBV11-2 is recombined with TRBJ2-3; the D gene remains uncertain. The sample comprised naive CD4+ T cells from blood. This specimen's cell subset or site label, interpreted: true naive CD4+ T cells. This receptor carries the CDR3 CASSLGSNTDTQYF. At the DNA level, the sequence is TGTGCCAGCAGCTTGGGCTCTAACACAGATACGCAGTATTTT.